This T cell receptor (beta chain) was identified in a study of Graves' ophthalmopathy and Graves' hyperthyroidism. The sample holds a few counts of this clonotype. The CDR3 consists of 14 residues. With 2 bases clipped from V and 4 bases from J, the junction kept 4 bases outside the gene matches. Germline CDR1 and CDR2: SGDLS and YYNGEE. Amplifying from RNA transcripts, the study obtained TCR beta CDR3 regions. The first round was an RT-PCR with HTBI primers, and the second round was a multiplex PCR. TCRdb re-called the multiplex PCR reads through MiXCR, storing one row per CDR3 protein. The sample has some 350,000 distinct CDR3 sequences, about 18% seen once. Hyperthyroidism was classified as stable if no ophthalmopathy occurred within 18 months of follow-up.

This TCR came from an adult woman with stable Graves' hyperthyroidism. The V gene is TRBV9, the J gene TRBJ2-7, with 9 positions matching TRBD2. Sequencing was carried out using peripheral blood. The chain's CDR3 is CASSVSLAGYEQYF. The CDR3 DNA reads TGTGCCAGCAGCGTGTCCCTAGCGGGGTACGAGCAGTACTTC.